Given below is one TCR beta chain in context. The junction had 11 bases not matched to a gene; V was cut back by 6 bases and J by 4 bases. The CDR3 length is 15 residues. CDR1 is SNHLY, CDR2 FYNNEI, per germline. These data belong to a study of blood T cell repertoires in COVID-19. TCRdb keeps only in-frame clones here, not all; method: immunoSEQ multiplex PCR. The top ten hold over 0.65% of the sample, which has 250,000 or so clones, roughly 91% seen once. V usage is TRBV2 and J usage is TRBJ1-1; TRBD1 matches 7 bases. Material: peripheral blood. The sequence derives from a man younger than 40 with COVID-19, enrolled during active disease. CDR3 coding DNA: TGTGCCAGCAGCGCGAGACAGGGAGGAATCACTGAAGCTTTCTTT. Residues: CASSARQGGITEAFF. The whole variable domain, remainder taken from reference TRBV2 and TRBJ1-1, is EPEVTQTPSHQVTQMGQEVILRCVPISNHLYFYWYRQILGQKVEFLVSFYNNEISEKSEIFDDQFSVERPDGSNFTLKIRSTKLEDSAMYFCASSARQGGITEAFFGQGTRLTVV.